Listed below are T cell receptor beta chains from one sample, sequenced in a study of cytomegalovirus exposure and HLA in healthy donors. Assay used: immunoSEQ multiplex PCR; TCRdb lists only in-frame clones, some missing. The sample consists of approximately 170,000 clones, about 75% of them appearing once. Sequencing was carried out using PBMCs. These receptors all come from a male donor in good health and CMV-seronegative. The CDR3 runs from the conserved cysteine through the conserved F or W. D genes are given only for firm matches. Size is omitted from some rows. Given values are once, few, many or a class for expanded clones.

J: TRBJ1-1
V: TRBV19
size: .
D: .
CDR3: CASSIVWGSEAFF
DNA: TGTGCCAGTAGTATAGTTTGGGGCAGTGAAGCTTTCTTT

J: TRBJ2-7
V: TRBV10-3
size: .
D: .
CDR3: CAIRDTLYYEQYF
DNA: TGTGCCATCAGGGACACCCTATACTACGAGCAGTACTTC

J: TRBJ2-1
V: TRBV5-1
size: .
D: TRBD1
CDR3: CASSAETGGTYNEQFF
DNA: TGCGCCAGCAGCGCGGAGACAGGGGGCACCTACAATGAGCAGTTCTTC

J: TRBJ2-1
V: TRBV19
size: once
D: TRBD2
CDR3: CASSIVAGGPNEQFF
DNA: TGTGCCAGTAGTATAGTAGCGGGAGGACCCAATGAGCAGTTCTTC

J: TRBJ2-7
V: TRBV2
size: .
D: .
CDR3: CASALWSEQYF
DNA: TGTGCCTCCGCCTTATGGAGCGAGCAGTACTTC

J: TRBJ2-1
V: TRBV6-6
size: .
D: TRBD2
CDR3: CASSRGGTGYNEQFF
DNA: TGTGCCAGCAGTCGGGGGGGGACTGGCTACAATGAGCAGTTCTTC

J: TRBJ2-5
V: TRBV18
size: .
D: TRBD1
CDR3: CASSPNRGETQYF
DNA: TGTGCCAGCTCACCCAACAGGGGGGAGACCCAGTACTTC

J: TRBJ2-1
V: TRBV28
size: few
D: TRBD2
CDR3: CASRFGGRGNYNEQFF
DNA: TGTGCCAGCAGGTTCGGTGGGCGGGGGAACTACAATGAGCAGTTCTTC

J: TRBJ2-2
V: TRBV6-4
size: .
D: .
CDR3: CASSWDYTGELFF
DNA: TGTGCCAGCAGTTGGGACTACACCGGGGAGCTGTTTTTT

J: TRBJ2-7
V: TRBV11-2
size: few
D: TRBD1
CDR3: CASSLGDRTFYEQYF
DNA: TGTGCCAGCAGCTTAGGGGACAGGACCTTCTACGAGCAGTACTTC

J: TRBJ2-3
V: TRBV6-6
size: .
D: TRBD1
CDR3: CASTGGGDTQYF
DNA: TGTGCCAGCACAGGGGGCGGCGATACGCAGTATTTT

J: TRBJ2-3
V: TRBV29-1
size: .
D: .
CDR3: CSVRTVADTQYF
DNA: TGCAGCGTACGGACAGTTGCAGATACGCAGTATTTT

J: TRBJ2-1
V: TRBV11-3
size: .
D: .
CDR3: CASSFGGSRAYNEQFF
DNA: TGTGCCAGCAGTTTCGGCGGGTCGCGGGCCTACAATGAGCAGTTCTTC

J: TRBJ1-2
V: TRBV5-1
size: once
D: TRBD1
CDR3: CASSFVTGGNYGYTF
DNA: TGCGCCAGCAGCTTTGTGACAGGGGGAAACTATGGCTACACCTTC

J: TRBJ2-1
V: TRBV7-3
size: .
D: TRBD2
CDR3: CASSPRTSGYNEQFF
DNA: TGTGCCAGCAGCCCCCGGACTAGCGGCTACAATGAGCAGTTCTTC

J: TRBJ1-5
V: TRBV2
size: few
D: .
CDR3: CASSAGGGGQPQHF
DNA: TGTGCCAGCAGTGCGGGGGGGGGAGGACAGCCCCAGCATTTT

J: TRBJ2-1
V: TRBV5-1
size: few
D: TRBD1
CDR3: CASSSGQTFNEQFF
DNA: TGCGCCAGCAGCTCGGGACAGACTTTCAATGAGCAGTTCTTC

J: TRBJ2-3
V: TRBV7-3
size: .
D: TRBD2
CDR3: CASSSQGTSDHTQYF
DNA: TGTGCCAGCAGCTCTCAGGGGACTAGCGATCATACGCAGTATTTT

J: TRBJ2-2
V: TRBV7-6
size: .
D: .
CDR3: CASSLAAVANTGELFF
DNA: TGTGCCAGCAGCTTAGCAGCGGTGGCGAACACCGGGGAGCTGTTTTTT

J: TRBJ1-1
V: TRBV9
size: .
D: .
CDR3: CASSVREDTEAFF
DNA: TGTGCCAGCAGCGTCAGGGAAGACACTGAAGCTTTCTTT

J: TRBJ1-1
V: TRBV11-2
size: .
D: TRBD1
CDR3: CASSSPGGLNTEAFF
DNA: TGTGCCAGCAGCTCTCCAGGGGGCTTGAACACTGAAGCTTTCTTT

J: TRBJ2-2
V: TRBV7-8
size: .
D: .
CDR3: CASSPIPSPGELFF
DNA: TGTGCCAGCAGCCCAATCCCCAGTCCCGGGGAGCTGTTTTTT

J: TRBJ2-3
V: TRBV4-1
size: .
D: .
CDR3: CASSPIIGGGDNTQYF
DNA: TGCGCCAGCAGCCCCATAATAGGGGGTGGGGATAATACGCAGTATTTT

J: TRBJ2-2
V: TRBV7-9
size: .
D: .
CDR3: CASSPVGGNTGELFF
DNA: TGTGCCAGCAGCCCCGTGGGGGGAAACACCGGGGAGCTGTTTTTT

J: TRBJ2-2
V: TRBV5-1
size: .
D: TRBD2
CDR3: CASSLHQTSVGGGELFF
DNA: TGCGCCAGCAGCCTTCACCAGACTAGCGTGGGCGGCGGGGAGCTGTTTTTT

J: TRBJ2-5
V: TRBV5-1
size: .
D: TRBD1
CDR3: CASSLQGIIGETQYF
DNA: TGCGCCAGCAGTCTACAGGGGATTATTGGGGAGACCCAGTACTTC

J: TRBJ2-3
V: TRBV6-6
size: .
D: TRBD2
CDR3: CASSKGLAGTDTQYF
DNA: TGTGCCAGCAGTAAGGGACTAGCGGGCACAGATACGCAGTATTTT